This T cell receptor (beta chain) was documented in a study of blood T cell repertoires in COVID-19. On the study more broadly: The United States, Italy and Spain supplied acute and convalescent COVID-19 samples.

Original processing methods: Researchers report that nucleated cell counts were estimated from reference gene primer amplification. Assay: immunoSEQ multiplex PCR; the TCRdb copy retains only in-frame clones and omits some. Clone size and the V and J calls come from that table; the DNA yielded D and trimming. Among more than 400,000 clones listed, 87% were seen once. V lost 0 bases and J lost 7; bases outside the gene matches: 3. Per germline, CDR1 LGHNA and CDR2 YNFKEQ. The CDR3 runs 14 residues. Across about two dozen US areas, participants ranged in age from 18 to 89 years. All recovered Cohort 3 donors got two negative PCRs, got clearance, or saw symptom resolution.

Source material: PBMCs or T cells enriched from blood (not recorded which). J is TRBJ1-5 and V is TRBV4-2; 7 bases fit TRBD1. This receptor was identified in a woman aged 18-29 years who had recovered from COVID-19. The CDR3 here is CASSQEGGMQPQHF. The CDR3 nucleotides read TGTGCCAGCAGCCAAGAAGGGGGCATGCAGCCCCAGCATTTT.